This T cell receptor beta chain was identified during a study of blood T cell repertoires in COVID-19. This CDR3 comprises 13 residues. Trimming stripped 4 bases from V and 4 bases from J, with 10 bases between. The germline V gene encodes CDR1 ENHRY and CDR2 SYGVKD. The data were produced by immunoSEQ multiplex PCR, yet TCRdb's version contains in-frame clones alone and is incomplete. The sample comprises approximately 220,000 clones, nearly 90% of which are singletons, and about 16% rests with the top ten. The sequence derives from a man aged 30 to 39 who had been exposed to COVID-19. Sample: PBMCs or T cells enriched from blood (not recorded which). V usage is TRBV10-3 and J usage is TRBJ1-1, with D unclear. CDR3 nucleotide sequence: TGTGCCATCAGTGGTAGACACGGCACTGAAGCTTTCTTT. This encodes CAISGRHGTEAFF.